Below are 17 T cell receptor beta chains sequenced from a single sample in a study of blood T cell repertoires in COVID-19 (dated by TCRdb to the early 2020s). Receptor amplification or capture employed the immunoSEQ multiplex PCR assay. TCRdb took over this immuneACCESS table, retaining in-frame rearrangements with V and J assigned. Such tables are incomplete; in checked studies, under half of the missing clones stem from an unresolved V gene, and the remainder is unexplained. The sample table holds approximately 500,000 clones, of which approximately 85% were seen once. The top ten clonotypes cover 3% to 3.5% of the sample. What was sequenced was peripheral blood. These receptors came from a human donor in a cohort sampled during active COVID-19.

This chain joins TRBV13 and TRBJ2-7; 10 bases align to TRBD2. Trimming took 5 bases from V and 0 from J; bases not matched to a gene: 4. The V gene's germline CDR1 is PRHDT and CDR2 FYEKMQ (reference sequence). The CDR3 covers 15 residues. The CDR3 spells CASSETSGPSYEQYF. CDR3 in DNA: TGTGCCAGCAGCGAGACTAGCGGGCCCTCCTACGAGCAGTACTTC.

The chain combines TRBV5-1 with TRBJ1-5; the D gene is possibly TRBD1 (5 bases). Trimming shortened V by 2 bases and J by 8 bases, and 11 bases separated the two germline ends. Germline V CDR1 and CDR2: SGHRS, YFSETQ. This CDR3 region has 13 residues. The DNA for the CDR3 is TGCGCCAGCAGCTTCCAGGGAGGGGAGCCCCAGCATTTT. It codes for CASSFQGGEPQHF.

This clone was seen a few times. The rearrangement links TRBV5-4 to TRBJ1-6, with D perhaps matching TRBD1 (5 bases). This CDR3 has 14 amino acids. Trimming left V 3 bases short and J 5 bases short, with 9 bases between. Germline values: CDR1 SGHNT, CDR2 YYREEE (reference sequence). The DNA for the CDR3 is TGTGCCAGCAGCTCAGACAGCCATAATTCACCCCTCCACTTT. This gives the protein CASSSDSHNSPLHF.

In this sample, this clone turned up once. The genes are TRBV9 and TRBJ2-7; D uncertain. The CDR3 has 13 amino acids. Germline-derived CDR1 and CDR2 are SGDLS and YYNGEE. Trimming cost V 0 bases and J 3 bases, with 7 bases left between them. The CDR3 coding sequence is TGTGCCAGCAGCGTAGGGCCCCTCTACGAGCAGTACTTC. It translates to CASSVGPLYEQYF.

The J gene is TRBJ2-1, the V gene TRBV9, with 14 bases identical to TRBD2. CDR3 length: 16 residues. J gave up 5 bases and V 4 bases, and 5 bases lay outside the gene matches. CDR1 is SGDLS, CDR2 YYNGEE, per germline. CDR3 sequence (DNA): TGTGCCAGCAGCCCCCGGACTAGCGGGGGGAACAATGAGCAGTTCTTC. It yields the protein CASSPRTSGGNNEQFF.

The rearrangement joins TRBV19 to TRBJ2-5; 10 positions match TRBD1. CDR1 is LNHDA, CDR2 SQIVND, per germline (reference sequence). This CDR3 has 15 amino acids. Unmatched junction bases numbered 4, after V lost 4 bases and J lost 2 bases. CDR3: CASSSGTGAQETQYF. CDR3 DNA: TGTGCCAGTAGTAGCGGGACAGGGGCTCAAGAGACCCAGTACTTC.

The chain carries TRBV3-1 (or the pseudogene TRBV3-2) and TRBJ1-4; the D is unclear. Trimming pared 1 base from V and 3 bases from J, leaving 6 bases between. Germline CDR1 is LGHDT and CDR2 is YNNKEL (reference sequence). This CDR3 is built from 14 residues. CDR3 nucleotide sequence: TGTGCCAGCAGCCAAGCCCTCGCTAATGAAAAACTGTTTTTT. Encoded protein: CASSQALANEKLFF.

J is TRBJ1-1 and V is TRBV5-4; 9 nucleotides match TRBD1. J was trimmed by 3 bases and V by 4 bases; bases with no gene match: 10. Looked up from germline, CDR1 is SGHNT and CDR2 is YYREEE (reference sequence). The CDR3 sequence is 16 residues long. The chain's CDR3 is CASSPPGQGRYTEAFF. The CDR3 DNA reads TGTGCCAGCAGCCCGCCGGGACAGGGAAGGTACACTGAAGCTTTCTTT.

This chain links TRBV3-1 (or the pseudogene TRBV3-2) with TRBJ1-3; D is perhaps TRBD1 (6 bases). The CDR3 consists of 15 residues. V dropped 5 bases and J dropped 4 bases, with 15 bases sitting between them. Per the germline V gene, CDR1 is LGHDT and CDR2 is YNNKEL (reference sequence). This chain's CDR3 is CASSTSRGIGNTIYF. The CDR3 DNA sequence: TGTGCCAGCAGCACATCCAGGGGAATAGGAAACACCATATATTTT.

This chain uses TRBV28 with TRBJ2-7; 13 bases agree with TRBD2. J lost 0 bases, V lost 4 bases, and 12 bases had no gene match. The germline V gene encodes CDR1 MDHEN and CDR2 SYDVKM. The CDR3 is 19 amino acids. Written as DNA, the CDR3 is TGTGCCAGCAGTTCTCTCAGTCCGGGACTAGCGGGAAGCTCCTACGAGCAGTACTTC. This codes for CASSSLSPGLAGSSYEQYF.

V is TRBV24-1 and J is TRBJ2-1, with D perhaps matching TRBD2 (6 bases). CDR3 size: 13 residues. Germline CDR1 reads KGHDR; CDR2 reads SFDVKD. The V and J ends lost 9 bases and 4 bases respectively, with 12 bases between them. In DNA form, the CDR3 reads TGTGCCACCCAAACCAGCGGGTACAATGAGCAGTTCTTC. Amino acids: CATQTSGYNEQFF.

The rearrangement links TRBV5-4 to TRBJ2-1; 8 positions agree with TRBD2. This CDR3 contains 17 residues. CDR1 and CDR2 from the germline V gene are SGHNT and YYREEE (reference sequence). J was trimmed by 6 bases and V by 0 bases; bases with no gene match: 11. CDR3 residues: CASSLVGGRPLANEQFF. The DNA for the CDR3 is TGTGCCAGCAGCTTGGTAGGCGGGAGGCCCCTCGCCAATGAGCAGTTCTTC. Variable domain in full (rest from reference TRBV5-4 and TRBJ2-1): ETGVTQSPTHLIKTRGQQVTLRCSSQSGHNTVSWYQQALGQGPQFIFQYYREEENGRGNFPPRFSGLQFPNYSSELNVNALELDDSALYLCASSLVGGRPLANEQFFGPGTRLTVL.

This clone appeared a few times. The V call is TRBV19, the J call TRBJ1-5, with a tentative D call TRBD1 (5 bases). CDR3 size: 16 residues. The germline V and J ends were trimmed by 1 base and 2 bases, with 12 bases remaining between them. CDR1 and CDR2 (germline): LNHDA, SQIVND (reference sequence). CDR3 bases: TGTGCCAGTAGTATAGCCCACGGGGGTCGCAATCAGCCCCAGCATTTT. It specifies CASSIAHGGRNQPQHF. The entire variable domain, with the rest obtained from reference TRBV19 and TRBJ1-5, is as follows: DGGITQSPKYLFRKEGQNVTLSCEQNLNHDAMYWYRQDPGQGLRLIYYSQIVNDFQKGDIAEGYSVSREKKESFPLTVTSAQKNPTAFYLCASSIAHGGRNQPQHFGDGTRLSIL.

V gene TRBV25-1 combines with J gene TRBJ1-4; 8 bases map to TRBD1. The CDR3 has 15 amino acids. CDR1 is MGHDK and CDR2 is SYGVNS in the germline V gene. The trim removed 1 base at V and 8 bases at J, leaving 6 bases unmatched. CDR3 DNA sequence: TGTGCCAGCAGTGAATTGGACAGGGATGAGGAAAAACTGTTTTTT. It yields the protein CASSELDRDEEKLFF.

The chain carries TRBV19 and TRBJ2-5; TRBD2 aligns across 14 bases. Germline lookup yields CDR1 LNHDA and CDR2 SQIVND (reference sequence). The CDR3 is 18 amino acids. The J segment lost 5 bases and the V segment lost 2 bases, leaving 10 bases of the junction unmatched. CDR3: CASSILAPTSGRGETQYF. For the CDR3, the DNA is TGTGCCAGTAGTATATTGGCCCCGACTAGCGGGAGGGGTGAGACCCAGTACTTC.

V and J are TRBV19 and TRBJ2-3; tentatively, D is TRBD1 (5 bases). The CDR3 loop spans 14 amino acids. The germline V gene encodes CDR1 LNHDA and CDR2 SQIVND (reference sequence). V was cut by 8 bases and J by 4 bases, with 16 bases left in between. CDR3 sequence: CASSTVWSADTQYF. DNA of the CDR3: TGTGCCAGTTCGACAGTTTGGAGCGCAGATACGCAGTATTTT.

V usage is TRBV27 and J usage is TRBJ2-2; 13 nucleotides line up with TRBD2. The germline V gene encodes CDR1 MNHEY and CDR2 SMNVEV (reference sequence). The CDR3 is 18 residues long. The J segment lost 7 bases and the V segment lost 3 bases, leaving 11 bases of the junction unmatched. The CDR3 DNA is TGTGCCAGCAGTTTCGGTCTCTTTACTAGCGGGAGGGTCGGGGAGCTGTTTTTT. Encoded protein: CASSFGLFTSGRVGELFF.